The present entry profiles one T cell receptor (beta chain) with its context. The CDR3 extends over 15 amino acids. Germline V gene sequence: CDR1 MDHEN, CDR2 SYDVKM. The V gene lost 6 bases and the J gene lost 3 bases, with 18 bases spanning the gap. This table comes from immunoSEQ multiplex PCR, and its TCRdb copy is limited to in-frame clones, with some not included. This table has about 52,000 clones, roughly 84% appearing once. The sample originates from a study of PD-L1 blockade in urothelial cancer. This specimen was PBMCs, taken around atezolizumab (anti-PD-L1) treatment. This rearrangement joins TRBV28 to TRBJ2-7; D may be TRBD1 (6 bases). This receptor was obtained from a man in his forties or fifties with urothelial cancer. The CDR3 DNA is TGTGCCAGCAGACAACTCCCAGGGGTTCTCTACGAGCAGTACTTC. Protein sequence: CASRQLPGVLYEQYF.